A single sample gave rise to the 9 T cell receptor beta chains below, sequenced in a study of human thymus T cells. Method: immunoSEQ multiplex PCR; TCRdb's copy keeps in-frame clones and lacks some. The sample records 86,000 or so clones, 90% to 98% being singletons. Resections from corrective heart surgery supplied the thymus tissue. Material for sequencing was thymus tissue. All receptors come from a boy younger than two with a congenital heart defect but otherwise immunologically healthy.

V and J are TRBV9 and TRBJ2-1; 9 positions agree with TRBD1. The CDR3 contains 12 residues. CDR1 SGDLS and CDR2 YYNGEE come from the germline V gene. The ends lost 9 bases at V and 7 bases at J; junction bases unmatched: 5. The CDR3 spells CATTGQGNEQFF. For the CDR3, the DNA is TGTGCCACCACCGGACAGGGGAATGAGCAGTTCTTC.

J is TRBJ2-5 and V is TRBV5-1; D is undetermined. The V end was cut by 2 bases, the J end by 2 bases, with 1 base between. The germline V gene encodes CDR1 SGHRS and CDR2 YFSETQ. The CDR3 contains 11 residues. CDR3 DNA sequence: TGCGCCAGCAGCTTTCAAGAGACCCAGTACTTC. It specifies CASSFQETQYF.

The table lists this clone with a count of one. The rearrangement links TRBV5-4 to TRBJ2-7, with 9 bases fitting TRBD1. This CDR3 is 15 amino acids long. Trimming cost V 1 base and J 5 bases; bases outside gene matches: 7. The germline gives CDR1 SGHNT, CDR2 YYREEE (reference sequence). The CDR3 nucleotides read TGTGCCAGCAGCTTGACGGGACAGGGCTTCGACGAGCAGTACTTC. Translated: CASSLTGQGFDEQYF. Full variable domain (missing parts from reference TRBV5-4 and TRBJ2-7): ETGVTQSPTHLIKTRGQQVTLRCSSQSGHNTVSWYQQALGQGPQFIFQYYREEENGRGNFPPRFSGLQFPNYSSELNVNALELDDSALYLCASSLTGQGFDEQYFGPGTRLTVT.

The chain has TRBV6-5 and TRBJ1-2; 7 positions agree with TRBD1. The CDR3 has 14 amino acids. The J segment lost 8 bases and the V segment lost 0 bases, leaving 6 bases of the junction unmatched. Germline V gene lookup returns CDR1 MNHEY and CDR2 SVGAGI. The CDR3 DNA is TGTGCCAGCAGTTACTCCAGGGGGGTGGAAGGCTACACCTTC. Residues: CASSYSRGVEGYTF.

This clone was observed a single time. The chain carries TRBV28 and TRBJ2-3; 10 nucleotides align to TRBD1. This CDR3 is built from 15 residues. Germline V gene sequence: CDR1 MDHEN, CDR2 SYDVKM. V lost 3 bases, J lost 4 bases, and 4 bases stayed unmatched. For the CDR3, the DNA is TGTGCCAGCAGTTTCTGGGACAGGGGAGCAGATACGCAGTATTTT. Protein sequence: CASSFWDRGADTQYF. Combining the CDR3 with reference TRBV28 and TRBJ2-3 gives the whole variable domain DVKVTQSSRYLVKRTGEKVFLECVQDMDHENMFWYRQDPGLGLRLIYFSYDVKMKEKGDIPEGYSVSREKKERFSLILESASTNQTSMYLCASSFWDRGADTQYFGPGTRLTVL.

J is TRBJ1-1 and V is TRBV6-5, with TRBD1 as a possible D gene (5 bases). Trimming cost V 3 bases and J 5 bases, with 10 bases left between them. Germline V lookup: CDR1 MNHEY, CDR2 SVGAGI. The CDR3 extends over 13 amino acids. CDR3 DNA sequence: TGTGCCAGCAGTTATGGTAGGGGAACTGAAGCTTTCTTT. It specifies CASSYGRGTEAFF.

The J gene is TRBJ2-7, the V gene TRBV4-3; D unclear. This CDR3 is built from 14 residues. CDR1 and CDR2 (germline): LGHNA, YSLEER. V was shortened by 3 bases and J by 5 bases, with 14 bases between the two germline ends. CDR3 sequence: CASSQGLQANEQYF. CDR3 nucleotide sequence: TGCGCCAGCAGCCAGGGTCTCCAAGCGAACGAGCAGTACTTC.

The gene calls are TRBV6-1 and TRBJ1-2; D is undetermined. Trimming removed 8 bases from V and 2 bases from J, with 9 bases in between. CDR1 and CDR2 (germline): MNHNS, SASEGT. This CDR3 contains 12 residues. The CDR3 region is CASGRINYGYTF. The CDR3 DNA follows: TGTGCCAGCGGACGGATAAACTATGGCTACACCTTC.

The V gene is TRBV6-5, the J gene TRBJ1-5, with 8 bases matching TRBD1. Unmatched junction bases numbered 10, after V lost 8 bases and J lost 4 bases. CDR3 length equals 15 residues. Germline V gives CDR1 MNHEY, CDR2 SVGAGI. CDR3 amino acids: CASFTRTGSNQPQHF. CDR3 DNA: TGTGCCAGCTTCACCCGGACAGGGAGTAATCAGCCCCAGCATTTT.